These T cell receptor beta chains were read from a single sample in a study of shared T cell receptors in the human thymus. Data came from immunoSEQ multiplex PCR; TCRdb stores just in-frame clones and leaves some out. This repertoire shows 700,000 or so clones, roughly 88% found once; its top ten account for under 0.012%. These sequences were also reported in another study, on human thymus T cells.

The sample comprised thymocytes. Every receptor here comes from a girl less than two years old with a congenital heart defect. Both conserved end residues are part of each CDR3. Fields, in order: V gene, J gene, D gene, CDR3 DNA, CDR3 protein. A D gene is named only where the DNA matches it firmly.

v_call: TRBV29-1; j_call: TRBJ1-2; d_call: NA; cdr3_nt: TGCAGCGTTGAAACAGGGAATATGGTGGGCTACACCTTC; cdr3_aa: CSVETGNMVGYTF
v_call: TRBV18; j_call: TRBJ2-5; d_call: TRBD1; cdr3_nt: TGTGCCAGCTCACCACCGGACAGGTTGCAAGAGACCCAGTACTTC; cdr3_aa: CASSPPDRLQETQYF
v_call: TRBV5-4; j_call: TRBJ1-2; d_call: NA; cdr3_nt: TGTGCCAGCAGCTTAGGGAGAAGGTATGGCTACACCTTC; cdr3_aa: CASSLGRRYGYTF
v_call: TRBV5-1; j_call: TRBJ2-3; d_call: TRBD2; cdr3_nt: TGCGCCAGCAGCCAAACGCGGGGGGGAGTCACAGATACGCAGTATTTT; cdr3_aa: CASSQTRGGVTDTQYF
v_call: TRBV7-9; j_call: TRBJ2-5; d_call: NA; cdr3_nt: TGTGCCAGCAGCTCTAGCGGACAGGGATCCCAAGAGACCCAGTACTTC; cdr3_aa: CASSSSGQGSQETQYF
v_call: TRBV5-6; j_call: TRBJ2-7; d_call: NA; cdr3_nt: TGTGCCAGCAGCTTTTATGGGCAGCGGTATTACGAGCAGTACTTC; cdr3_aa: CASSFYGQRYYEQYF
v_call: TRBV6-5; j_call: TRBJ1-6; d_call: NA; cdr3_nt: TGTGCCAGCAGTTTGCGGGGGCCCTATAATTCCCCCCTCCACTTT; cdr3_aa: CASSLRGPYNSPLHF
v_call: TRBV6-5; j_call: TRBJ1-2; d_call: NA; cdr3_nt: TGTGCCAGTACAGGGTCGCCTAACTATGGCTACACCTTC; cdr3_aa: CASTGSPNYGYTF
v_call: TRBV10-3; j_call: TRBJ1-2; d_call: NA; cdr3_nt: TGTGCCATCAGTGCGAGCCCGCAGGATAACTATGGCTACACCTTC; cdr3_aa: CAISASPQDNYGYTF
v_call: TRBV6-5; j_call: TRBJ2-2; d_call: NA; cdr3_nt: TGTGCCAGCAGCCGAGGCCGGGAGCTGTTTTTT; cdr3_aa: CASSRGRELFF
v_call: TRBV7-8; j_call: TRBJ1-1; d_call: NA; cdr3_nt: TGTGCCAGCAGCTTAGTCCCAGAGGATAGGACTGAAGCTTTCTTT; cdr3_aa: CASSLVPEDRTEAFF
v_call: TRBV29-1; j_call: TRBJ2-1; d_call: NA; cdr3_nt: TGCAGCGTTGATTATAGGGGCGGTTACAATGAGCAGTTCTTC; cdr3_aa: CSVDYRGGYNEQFF
v_call: TRBV5-1; j_call: TRBJ2-7; d_call: NA; cdr3_nt: TGCGCCAGCAGCTTGGACGGTCCAAGGGGGTACGAGCAGTACTTC; cdr3_aa: CASSLDGPRGYEQYF
v_call: TRBV27; j_call: TRBJ1-1; d_call: NA; cdr3_nt: TGTGCCAGCATCCCGGGACAAGGACCCAGAGGAACAATGAACACTGAAGCTTTCTTT; cdr3_aa: CASIPGQGPRGTMNTEAFF
v_call: TRBV4-3; j_call: TRBJ2-5; d_call: TRBD2; cdr3_nt: TGCGCCAGCAGCCAGGCAGGGCTAGCGGGGGGGCCGATTGGGACCCAGTACTTC; cdr3_aa: CASSQAGLAGGPIGTQYF
v_call: TRBV7-8; j_call: TRBJ1-1; d_call: NA; cdr3_nt: TGTGCCAGCAGTCCGTGGGGGGGCCTCCTGAACACTGAAGCTTTCTTT; cdr3_aa: CASSPWGGLLNTEAFF
v_call: TRBV29-1; j_call: TRBJ1-4; d_call: NA; cdr3_nt: TGCAGCGCGGCACAGAAATGGGTAAATGAAAAACTGTTTTTT; cdr3_aa: CSAAQKWVNEKLFF
v_call: TRBV5-1; j_call: TRBJ1-1; d_call: NA; cdr3_nt: TGCGCCAGCAGCTTGGCTTCCAATTTCGGAAGTGACAGACGTTTGTTTTTT; cdr3_aa: CASSLASNFGSDRRLFF
v_call: TRBV5-1; j_call: TRBJ2-6; d_call: NA; cdr3_nt: TGCGCCAGCAGCTTGTCTCGAGGTTTCCGTACTGGGGCCAACGTCCTGACTTTC; cdr3_aa: CASSLSRGFRTGANVLTF
v_call: TRBV4-1; j_call: TRBJ2-3; d_call: NA; cdr3_nt: TGCGCCAGCAGTCAAAGGACTCCCTGGGGTACGCAGTATTTT; cdr3_aa: CASSQRTPWGTQYF
v_call: TRBV4-1; j_call: TRBJ2-7; d_call: TRBD1; cdr3_nt: TGCGCCAGCAGCCAAGTTACAGGGGGGAACTACGAGCAGTACTTC; cdr3_aa: CASSQVTGGNYEQYF
v_call: TRBV9; j_call: TRBJ2-1; d_call: TRBD2; cdr3_nt: TGTGCCAGCAGCGTAGCGTTGCGGGGGGGTATCAATGAGCAGTTCTTC; cdr3_aa: CASSVALRGGINEQFF
v_call: TRBV18; j_call: TRBJ2-7; d_call: TRBD1; cdr3_nt: TGTGCCAGCTCTCATTATTTGACAGGGGTCTCGGGGGAGCAGTACTTC; cdr3_aa: CASSHYLTGVSGEQYF
v_call: TRBV28; j_call: TRBJ1-2; d_call: NA; cdr3_nt: TGTGCCAGCAGACCGGGACACAGGATTGCCGGGGGCTACACCTTC; cdr3_aa: CASRPGHRIAGGYTF